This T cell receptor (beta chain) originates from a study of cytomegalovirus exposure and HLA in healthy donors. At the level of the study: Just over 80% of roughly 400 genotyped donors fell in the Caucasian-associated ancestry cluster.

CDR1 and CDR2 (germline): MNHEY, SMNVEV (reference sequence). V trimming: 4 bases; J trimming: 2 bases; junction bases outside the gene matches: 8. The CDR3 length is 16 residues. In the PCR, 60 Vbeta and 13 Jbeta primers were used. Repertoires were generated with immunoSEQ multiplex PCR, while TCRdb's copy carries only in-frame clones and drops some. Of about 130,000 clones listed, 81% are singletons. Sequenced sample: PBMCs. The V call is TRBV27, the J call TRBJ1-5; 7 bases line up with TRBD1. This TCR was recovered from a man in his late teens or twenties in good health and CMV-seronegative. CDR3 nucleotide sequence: TGTGCCAGCAGTTCCTACAGGGGTCCGGGCAATCAGCCCCAGCATTTT. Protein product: CASSSYRGPGNQPQHF.